This T cell receptor (beta chain) appears in the sequencing data of a study of identical twins' blood T cells. Study background: Around 50 million reads covered about six alpha-chain and about six beta-chain libraries.

Comment on this clonotype: Its target is unknown.

Whole-study findings and limits: Environmental influences on twin similarity could not be excluded.

V gave up 2 bases and J gave up 7 bases, with 8 bases separating them. Germline V gene data show CDR1 as ENHRY and CDR2 as SYGVKD. The CDR3 sequence is 12 residues long. TCRdb used MiXCR to reprocess the 5' RACE reads, holding one entry per CDR3 protein. The repertoire holds a few hundred thousand distinct CDR3 sequences, more than 25% seen once, with more than 5.5% in the top ten. The receptor was derived from a woman between 18 and 55 years old in good health. The sequencing sample was made of PBMCs. This chain joins TRBV10-3 and TRBJ1-1; a weak D match, TRBD1 (5 bases). CDR3 bases: TGTGCCATCAGTGAGAGGGGCATTGAAGCTTTCTTT. Residues: CAISERGIEAFF.